This T cell receptor (beta chain) was identified in a study of blood T cell repertoires in COVID-19 (dated by TCRdb to the early 2020s). Regarding the research as a whole: Samples covering the acute and convalescent phases of COVID-19 were provided by collaborators in the United States, Italy and Spain. The prospective study material was composed of cDNA or gDNA derived from T cells, B-cell-depleted T cells, or PBMCs. Deeply sampled blood TCRbeta repertoires from subjects exposed to, actively infected with, or recovered from COVID-19 were included in the dataset. The repertoires were released in a freely available public database intended as a resource for research on the immune response to SARS-CoV-2. The samples were drawn from the first 160 participants of the ongoing ImmuneRACE study and from over 950 subjects provided by 6 global collaborators. The sample metadata nearly always contained a de-identified subject ID, COVID-19 status, age in years and sex. Where HLA class I and class II types were available, the types were taken from metadata supplied by the sample provider, not from assay-based typing.

From its cysteine to its phenylalanine, the CDR3 spans 15 amino acids. The DNA shown is the 45-base CDR3, in frame from base 1. V gives up 7 bases and J gives up 6 bases, and the segment between their germline ends measures 21 bases. CDR1 SNHLY and CDR2 FYNNEI are derived from the germline V gene. In the prospective study, participants were about 18 to 95 years old, resided in fewer than 25 geographic areas of the United States, and were enrolled through a virtual design. To assign participants to cohorts, the prospective study relied on clinical history that participants themselves reported in a screening survey and a study questionnaire. For ImmuneRACE Cohort 3, a participant was defined as recovered based on two consecutive negative NP/OP PCR tests, clearance by a healthcare professional, or resolution of symptoms. Mobile phlebotomists in the prospective study collected whole blood, serum and a nasopharyngeal or oropharyngeal swab from every participant. Participants in the prospective study had the option to provide additional blood draws and questionnaires over an approximately two-month period. Prospective study blood samples were shipped either frozen or at room temperature before DNA extraction.

This clone was seen a few times. Its antigen is not yet known. No base quality values were provided; no much bigger clone lies one nucleotide off. Overall study outcomes, separate from this receptor: How much clinical and demographic metadata was included differed by source and by participant, and the metadata was provided uncurated.

The immunoSEQ Assay, a bias-controlled multiplex PCR, was used to amplify TCRbeta CDR3 regions from genomic DNA. Under the source paper's analysis protocol: Nucleated cell counts per sample were estimated from amplification of reference gene primers within the assay. Sequence reads were collapsed and filtered to measure the absolute abundance of every unique TCRbeta CDR3 rearrangement. For each sample, productive Simpson clonality was calculated as the square root of Simpson's diversity index across productive rearrangements. The table comes from immuneACCESS by way of TCRdb, which keeps in-frame sequences with V and J called. Part of the clones is missing from these tables; in studies checked, under half for an unresolved V gene and the rest for unknown reasons. V, J and clone size are those of that table, while D and trimming were read from the DNA. The sample table records around 140,000 clones; about three quarters of these occur just once. Jointly, the top ten make up around 2.9% of the sample.

The rearrangement combines TRBV2 with TRBJ1-2, with a weak D call of TRBD1 (6 bases match). Sequences were obtained from PBMCs or T cells enriched from blood (not recorded which). This clonotype was sampled from a woman in her 50s who had recovered from COVID-19. The bases are TGTGCCAGCACCCTAGAATGGTCTGGGGGCGATGGCTACACCTTC. It is translated as CASTLEWSGGDGYTF. Reference TRBV2 and TRBJ1-2 genes cover what lies past the CDR3, so the full variable domain is EPEVTQTPSHQVTQMGQEVILRCVPISNHLYFYWYRQILGQKVEFLVSFYNNEISEKSEIFDDQFSVERPDGSNFTLKIRSTKLEDSAMYFCASTLEWSGGDGYTFGSGTRLTVV.